A selection of T cell receptor beta chains follows, all from one sample in a study of blood T cells in healthy people across ages. MiXCR, run by TCRdb on the 5' RACE reads, gives a single entry per CDR3 protein. The data contain about 970,000 distinct CDR3 sequences, roughly half of them seen just once; the ten biggest clones take up over 20%. The sample was blood. The source of these receptors is a woman aged 60 to 75 in good health. Each CDR3 is given with its conserved first and last residue. The D gene is left open where the match is weak. Size is omitted from some rows. Given values are once, few, many or a class for expanded clones.

clone size: -; J gene: TRBJ2-7; V gene: TRBV20-1; D gene: -; CDR3 protein: CSARSETTYEQYF; CDR3 DNA: TGCAGTGCTAGATCGGAAACAACCTACGAGCAGTACTTC
clone size: -; J gene: TRBJ2-2; V gene: TRBV6-1; D gene: -; CDR3 protein: CASSENRVVTGELFF; CDR3 DNA: TGTGCCAGCAGTGAAAATCGGGTAGTAACCGGGGAGCTGTTTTTT
clone size: -; J gene: TRBJ2-1; V gene: TRBV28; D gene: -; CDR3 protein: CASSLQTGKKEQFF; CDR3 DNA: TGTGCCAGCAGTCTCCAGACAGGCAAGAAGGAGCAGTTCTTC
clone size: -; J gene: TRBJ2-5; V gene: TRBV19; D gene: -; CDR3 protein: CASSVHRDQETQYF; CDR3 DNA: TGTGCCAGTAGTGTCCACCGGGACCAAGAGACCCAGTACTTC
clone size: few; J gene: TRBJ2-3; V gene: TRBV7-2; D gene: -; CDR3 protein: CASRIGDTQYF; CDR3 DNA: TGTGCCAGCAGGATCGGGGATACGCAGTATTTT
clone size: -; J gene: TRBJ2-4; V gene: TRBV3-1; D gene: -; CDR3 protein: CASSQAQMLAKNIQYF; CDR3 DNA: TGTGCCAGCAGCCAAGCCCAAATGCTAGCCAAAAACATTCAGTACTTC
clone size: -; J gene: TRBJ2-5; V gene: TRBV7-9; D gene: -; CDR3 protein: CASSPFPSNNEQYF; CDR3 DNA: TGTGCCAGCAGCCCATTCCCTAGCAACAATGAGCAGTACTTC
clone size: -; J gene: TRBJ2-7; V gene: TRBV13; D gene: -; CDR3 protein: CASSFLQYGGHYEQYF; CDR3 DNA: TGTGCCAGCAGCTTTCTCCAATATGGGGGTCACTACGAGCAGTACTTC
clone size: -; J gene: TRBJ1-4; V gene: TRBV27; D gene: -; CDR3 protein: CASSLSRQTNEKLFF; CDR3 DNA: TGTGCCAGCAGTTTATCGCGGCAGACTAATGAAAAACTGTTTTTT
clone size: -; J gene: TRBJ2-3; V gene: TRBV7-2; D gene: TRBD2; CDR3 protein: CASSLGHSGRGWTDTQYF; CDR3 DNA: TGTGCCAGCAGCTTGGGCCACAGCGGGAGAGGTTGGACAGATACGCAGTATTTT
clone size: -; J gene: TRBJ1-1; V gene: TRBV29-1; D gene: -; CDR3 protein: CSVQGQMNTEAFF; CDR3 DNA: TGCAGCGTCCAGGGACAAATGAACACTGAAGCTTTCTTT
clone size: -; J gene: TRBJ2-1; V gene: TRBV5-6; D gene: -; CDR3 protein: CASSRDRYYNEQFF; CDR3 DNA: TGTGCCAGCAGCCGGGACCGCTACTACAATGAGCAGTTCTTC
clone size: -; J gene: TRBJ2-3; V gene: TRBV20-1; D gene: -; CDR3 protein: CSADPRGSTDTQYF; CDR3 DNA: TGCAGTGCTGACCCGCGAGGAAGCACAGATACGCAGTATTTT
clone size: few; J gene: TRBJ2-3; V gene: TRBV25-1; D gene: TRBD2; CDR3 protein: CASSKGLAEADTQYF; CDR3 DNA: TGTGCCAGCAGCAAGGGACTAGCGGAGGCAGATACGCAGTATTTT
clone size: -; J gene: TRBJ1-2; V gene: TRBV5-1; D gene: -; CDR3 protein: CASSTEWATINGYTF; CDR3 DNA: TGCGCCAGCAGCACGGAATGGGCTACGATTAATGGCTACACCTTC
clone size: -; J gene: TRBJ1-2; V gene: TRBV27; D gene: TRBD1; CDR3 protein: CASIMDRVPIANYGYTF; CDR3 DNA: TGTGCCAGCATTATGGACAGGGTCCCGATAGCTAACTATGGCTACACCTTC
clone size: -; J gene: TRBJ2-7; V gene: TRBV19; D gene: -; CDR3 protein: CASSIGGGWEQYF; CDR3 DNA: TGTGCCAGTAGTATAGGAGGCGGGTGGGAGCAGTACTTC
clone size: -; J gene: TRBJ1-5; V gene: TRBV25-1; D gene: -; CDR3 protein: CASTQSRQPQHF; CDR3 DNA: TGTGCCAGCACTCAAAGCAGGCAGCCCCAGCATTTT
clone size: once; J gene: TRBJ1-2; V gene: TRBV25-1; D gene: -; CDR3 protein: CASSAAGQLIYGYTF; CDR3 DNA: TGTGCCAGCAGTGCGGCAGGACAGCTAATCTATGGCTACACCTTC
clone size: -; J gene: TRBJ2-1; V gene: TRBV3-1; D gene: -; CDR3 protein: CASSARTVSNEQFF; CDR3 DNA: TGTGCCAGCAGCGCCAGGACAGTTTCAAATGAGCAGTTCTTC
clone size: few; J gene: TRBJ1-1; V gene: TRBV28; D gene: -; CDR3 protein: CASSFWQGNTEAFF; CDR3 DNA: TGTGCCAGCAGTTTCTGGCAGGGGAACACTGAAGCTTTCTTT
clone size: -; J gene: TRBJ2-1; V gene: TRBV20-1; D gene: -; CDR3 protein: CSARGQFQETQFF; CDR3 DNA: TGCAGTGCCCGGGGCCAGTTTCAAGAGACCCAGTTCTTC
clone size: -; J gene: TRBJ2-7; V gene: TRBV20-1; D gene: TRBD1; CDR3 protein: CSARDGRQGYEQYF; CDR3 DNA: TGCAGTGCTAGAGATGGGAGACAGGGATACGAGCAGTACTTC
clone size: -; J gene: TRBJ2-5; V gene: TRBV30; D gene: -; CDR3 protein: CAWSVPGRETQYF; CDR3 DNA: TGTGCCTGGAGTGTCCCGGGGAGAGAGACCCAGTACTTC
clone size: -; J gene: TRBJ2-2; V gene: TRBV7-9; D gene: -; CDR3 protein: CASSGWPGELFF; CDR3 DNA: TGTGCCAGCAGCGGTTGGCCCGGGGAGCTGTTTTTT
clone size: few; J gene: TRBJ1-2; V gene: TRBV7-2; D gene: TRBD1; CDR3 protein: CASSDGQGVSYGYTF; CDR3 DNA: TGTGCCAGCAGCGATGGACAGGGGGTTTCCTATGGCTACACCTTC
clone size: -; J gene: TRBJ2-1; V gene: TRBV3-1; D gene: TRBD1; CDR3 protein: CASSLGTGLINEQFF; CDR3 DNA: TGTGCCAGCAGCCTAGGGACAGGGCTTATCAATGAGCAGTTCTTC
clone size: many; J gene: TRBJ2-3; V gene: TRBV20-1; D gene: TRBD2; CDR3 protein: CSASGRADTQYF; CDR3 DNA: TGCAGTGCTAGCGGGAGGGCAGATACGCAGTATTTT
clone size: -; J gene: TRBJ2-7; V gene: TRBV6-5; D gene: -; CDR3 protein: CASSYGRDLTREQYF; CDR3 DNA: TGTGCCAGCAGTTACGGCCGGGACTTGACGAGGGAGCAGTACTTC
clone size: -; J gene: TRBJ2-2; V gene: TRBV20-1; D gene: TRBD2; CDR3 protein: CSARVRGGLYTGELFF; CDR3 DNA: TGCAGTGCTAGAGTTCGGGGGGGTTTGTACACCGGGGAGCTGTTTTTT
clone size: few; J gene: TRBJ2-5; V gene: TRBV24-1; D gene: -; CDR3 protein: CATSDLTGRAGPETQYF; CDR3 DNA: TGTGCCACCAGTGATCTCACAGGCCGGGCCGGGCCGGAGACCCAGTACTTC
clone size: -; J gene: TRBJ2-3; V gene: TRBV9; D gene: -; CDR3 protein: CASSVGGGTQYF; CDR3 DNA: TGTGCCAGCAGCGTAGGAGGGGGTACGCAGTATTTT
clone size: -; J gene: TRBJ2-5; V gene: TRBV4-1; D gene: -; CDR3 protein: CASSQDRGYQETQYF; CDR3 DNA: TGCGCCAGCAGCCAAGATCGCGGATACCAAGAGACCCAGTACTTC
clone size: -; J gene: TRBJ1-2; V gene: TRBV27; D gene: TRBD1; CDR3 protein: CASSTQGRNYGYTF; CDR3 DNA: TGTGCCAGCAGTACACAGGGGAGGAACTATGGCTACACCTTC
clone size: -; J gene: TRBJ1-5; V gene: TRBV7-2; D gene: -; CDR3 protein: CASSFDRRSNQPQHF; CDR3 DNA: TGTGCCAGCAGCTTTGACAGGCGTAGCAATCAGCCCCAGCATTTT
clone size: -; J gene: TRBJ2-1; V gene: TRBV29-1; D gene: -; CDR3 protein: CSVDGGLPPYNEQFF; CDR3 DNA: TGCAGCGTTGACGGGGGACTTCCCCCCTACAATGAGCAGTTCTTC
clone size: -; J gene: TRBJ2-5; V gene: TRBV21-1; D gene: -; CDR3 protein: CASSNGAPGGETQYF; CDR3 DNA: TGTGCCAGCAGCAACGGGGCCCCAGGGGGAGAGACCCAGTACTTC
clone size: -; J gene: TRBJ1-1; V gene: TRBV29-1; D gene: -; CDR3 protein: CSVATTGSIEAFF; CDR3 DNA: TGCAGCGTTGCCACCACAGGGTCTATAGAAGCTTTCTTT
clone size: -; J gene: TRBJ2-1; V gene: TRBV20-1; D gene: TRBD2; CDR3 protein: CSARGRLAGVFEQFF; CDR3 DNA: TGCAGTGCTAGAGGGCGACTAGCGGGAGTGTTTGAGCAGTTCTTC
clone size: -; J gene: TRBJ2-1; V gene: TRBV7-2; D gene: -; CDR3 protein: CASSLVAANNEQFF; CDR3 DNA: TGTGCCAGCAGCTTAGTAGCGGCAAACAATGAGCAGTTCTTC
clone size: -; J gene: TRBJ2-2; V gene: TRBV29-1; D gene: -; CDR3 protein: CSALGSTGELFF; CDR3 DNA: TGCAGCGCCCTCGGGTCCACCGGGGAGCTGTTTTTT
clone size: -; J gene: TRBJ2-3; V gene: TRBV3-1; D gene: -; CDR3 protein: CASRQEGDTQYF; CDR3 DNA: TGTGCCAGCAGACAAGAGGGAGATACGCAGTATTTT
clone size: once; J gene: TRBJ2-7; V gene: TRBV7-2; D gene: -; CDR3 protein: CASSSTSNAHEQYF; CDR3 DNA: TGTGCCAGCAGCTCCACTAGTAACGCCCACGAGCAGTACTTC